This TCR beta chain was identified in a study of blood T cell repertoires in COVID-19. Turning to the study itself: Material from acute and convalescent COVID-19 was sourced from the United States, Italy and Spain. PBMCs, B-cell-depleted T cells, or T cells provided the cDNA or gDNA that made up the material.

Adults between roughly 18 and 89 years of age took part from about two dozen US areas. What the recovered Cohort 3 donors had was two negative PCRs, clearance, or symptom resolution. Some clones are missing from TCRdb's copy, which holds only in-frame ones; the method was immunoSEQ multiplex PCR. Here the sample spans about 160,000 clones, around four fifths being singletons. Germline loops: CDR1 SGHNT, CDR2 YENEEA. The CDR3 has 13 amino acids. With 2 bases removed from V and 6 bases from J, the gap between germline ends came to 9 bases. The clonotype was recovered from a woman aged 45 to 65 who had recovered from COVID-19. This sequence joins TRBV11-3 and TRBJ2-3; TRBD2 is a possible D gene (5 bases). The sequenced sample was PBMCs or T cells enriched from blood (not recorded which). CDR3 in amino acids: CASSLRLKDTQYF. The CDR3 bases are TGTGCCAGCAGCTTACGACTAAAGGATACGCAGTATTTT. Complete variable domain (other parts from reference TRBV11-3 and TRBJ2-3): EAGVVQSPRYKIIEKKQPVAFWCNPISGHNTLYWYLQNLGQGPELLIRYENEEAVDDSQLPKDRFSAERLKGVDSTLKIQPAELGDSAVYLCASSLRLKDTQYFGPGTRLTVL.